The rows below give T cell receptor beta chains drawn from one sample of a study of blood T cell repertoires in COVID-19. Method: immunoSEQ multiplex PCR; TCRdb's copy keeps in-frame clones and lacks some. The data show 55,000 to 80,000 clones, 80% to 90% seen once. Sequenced input: peripheral blood. These receptors came from a man aged 50 to 59 with acute or convalescent COVID-19. Each CDR3 is given with its conserved first and last residue. The D gene is left open where the match is weak. A clone size is listed for some rows: how often the clone was seen (once, few, many), or a class if it is expanded.

. . TRBJ1-1 TRBV7-9 CASSLVTAMNTEAFF TGTGCCAGCAGCTTAGTTACAGCCATGAACACTGAAGCTTTCTTT
. TRBD1 TRBJ1-3 TRBV29-1 CSVLRQGSGNTIYF TGCAGCGTCCTAAGACAGGGCTCTGGAAACACCATATATTTT
. TRBD1 TRBJ2-3 TRBV28 CASSTGQGPDTQYF TGTGCCAGCAGTACCGGACAGGGCCCAGATACGCAGTATTTT
. TRBD1 TRBJ1-1 TRBV28 CASRGGQGGNTEAFF TGTGCCAGCCGGGGAGGACAGGGCGGAAACACTGAAGCTTTCTTT
. . TRBJ1-2 TRBV4-1 CASSQLQDNYGYTF TGCGCCAGCAGCCAATTACAGGATAACTATGGCTACACCTTC
few TRBD1 TRBJ2-1 TRBV7-3 CASSAQGATYNEQFF TGTGCCAGCAGCGCACAGGGGGCTACCTACAATGAGCAGTTCTTC
. . TRBJ2-2 TRBV5-1 CASSLASANTGELFF TGCGCCAGCAGCTTGGCGAGCGCGAACACCGGGGAGCTGTTTTTT
. TRBD1 TRBJ1-2 TRBV4-1 CASSQDGQRTGEF TGCGCCAGCAGCCAAGATGGCCAAAGGACAGGGGAGTTC
once . TRBJ1-1 TRBV6-5 CASIPAGKGTEAFF TGTGCCAGCATCCCAGCGGGGAAGGGCACTGAAGCTTTCTTT
few TRBD1 TRBJ1-3 TRBV4-2 CASSQPTGGFGGNTIYF TGTGCCAGCAGCCAACCCACAGGGGGTTTTGGTGGAAACACCATATATTTT
. . TRBJ2-1 TRBV7-2 CASSLTRLNEQFF TGTGCCAGCAGCTTAACCCGCCTAAATGAGCAGTTCTTC
. TRBD1 TRBJ1-5 TRBV19 CASSGQVVSNQPQHF TGTGCCAGTAGTGGACAGGTCGTCAGCAATCAGCCCCAGCATTTT
. . TRBJ1-1 TRBV3-1/TRBV3-2 CASSQDAGVTGAFF TGTGCCAGCAGCCAAGATGCAGGGGTCACGGGAGCTTTCTTT
. . TRBJ1-5 TRBV11-2 CASSLDMAGNQPQHF TGTGCCAGCAGCTTGGACATGGCGGGCAATCAGCCCCAGCATTTT
. TRBD2 TRBJ2-2 TRBV9 CASAGGRTGELFF TGTGCCAGTGCTGGCGGGAGGACCGGGGAGCTGTTTTTT
. . TRBJ1-2 TRBV6-5 CASSYSIGDGYTF TGTGCCAGCAGTTACTCGATAGGGGATGGCTACACCTTC
. . TRBJ1-1 TRBV7-9 CASSGSWVGDTEAFF TGTGCCAGCAGCGGAAGCTGGGTCGGGGACACTGAAGCTTTCTTT
. . TRBJ1-1 TRBV19 CASSIDRTRTEAFF TGTGCCAGTAGTATCGACAGGACGAGGACTGAAGCTTTCTTT
. TRBD1 TRBJ1-5 TRBV30 CAWSGQGANQPQHF TGTGCCTGGAGCGGACAGGGTGCCAATCAGCCCCAGCATTTT
. TRBD1 TRBJ1-1 TRBV12-3/TRBV12-4 CASRLADRGKAFF TGTGCCAGCAGGCTAGCGGACAGGGGTAAAGCTTTCTTT
. TRBD2 TRBJ2-3 TRBV4-1 CASSQDWASGSSDTQYF TGCGCCAGCAGCCAAGATTGGGCTAGCGGGAGTTCAGATACGCAGTATTTT
. TRBD1 TRBJ1-2 TRBV3-1/TRBV3-2 CASSPRQGGYGYTF TGTGCCAGCAGCCCCCGCCAGGGGGGCTATGGCTACACCTTC
. TRBD2 TRBJ2-1 TRBV27 CASSRVPAGGGLEQFF TGTGCCAGCAGTCGGGTCCCGGCGGGGGGGGGACTTGAGCAGTTCTTC
. TRBD1 TRBJ1-1 TRBV6-2/TRBV6-3 CASSRDRVNTEAFF TGTGCCAGCAGCCGAGACAGGGTGAACACTGAAGCTTTCTTT
few . TRBJ1-3 TRBV19 CASRAVYSGNTIYF TGTGCCAGTAGAGCGGTCTACTCTGGAAACACCATATATTTT
once TRBD2 TRBJ2-3 TRBV6-2/TRBV6-3 CASSYPGLAGRSSTDTQYF TGTGCCAGCAGTTACCCGGGACTAGCGGGACGATCTAGCACAGATACGCAGTATTTT
. TRBD1 TRBJ1-6 TRBV28 CASSLRGQPNSPLHF TGTGCCAGCAGCTTGAGGGGACAGCCAAATTCACCCCTCCACTTT
. . TRBJ2-5 TRBV7-6 CASSLNRGSQETQYF TGTGCCAGCAGCTTAAACCGAGGGTCCCAAGAGACCCAGTACTTC
. TRBD1 TRBJ2-1 TRBV24-1 CATSDERTGVGNEQFF TGTGCCACCAGTGACGAAAGGACAGGGGTTGGCAATGAGCAGTTCTTC
. . TRBJ1-2 TRBV12-3/TRBV12-4 CASSLSGTYGYTF TGTGCCAGCAGTTTATCTGGCACCTATGGCTACACCTTC
. TRBD2 TRBJ2-7 TRBV20-1 CSASRGTSSAVEQYF TGCAGTGCTAGTCGCGGGACTAGCAGCGCCGTCGAGCAGTACTTC
. TRBD1 TRBJ2-5 TRBV29-1 CSVGTGQETQYF TGCAGCGTGGGGACAGGACAAGAGACCCAGTACTTC
. TRBD1 TRBJ1-2 TRBV11-3 CASSLGQGGYGYTF TGTGCCAGCAGCTTAGGACAGGGAGGCTATGGCTACACCTTC
. TRBD1 TRBJ1-3 TRBV18 CASSPRTGVGSGNTIYF TGTGCCAGCTCACCCCGGACAGGGGTCGGCTCTGGAAACACCATATATTTT
. TRBD1 TRBJ1-5 TRBV7-2 CASSLTGTGFQPQHF TGTGCCAGCAGCTTAACCGGGACAGGGTTTCAGCCCCAGCATTTT
once . TRBJ1-5 TRBV7-9 CASSLAGASNQPQHF TGTGCCAGCAGCTTAGCAGGGGCAAGCAATCAGCCCCAGCATTTT
. TRBD1 TRBJ1-2 TRBV27 CASSPGTGMSYTF TGTGCCAGCAGCCCCGGGACAGGAATGAGCTACACCTTC
. TRBD1 TRBJ1-1 TRBV24-1 CATSDPAKTGVDSEAFF TGTGCCACCAGTGATCCGGCGAAGACAGGGGTTGATTCTGAAGCTTTCTTT
. . TRBJ1-2 TRBV6-5 CASSPTGSGGYTF TGTGCCAGCAGTCCAACGGGGTCGGGAGGCTACACCTTC
. . TRBJ1-1 TRBV18 CASSPRQGNPEAFF TGTGCCAGCTCACCTCGGCAGGGGAACCCTGAAGCTTTCTTT
. . TRBJ1-2 TRBV4-1 CASSQLAGVRDYGYTF TGCGCCAGCAGCCAACTAGCAGGGGTTCGCGACTATGGCTACACCTTC
. TRBD1 TRBJ2-7 TRBV19 CASSISGTGFYEQYF TGTGCCAGTAGTATCTCCGGGACAGGGTTTTACGAGCAGTACTTC
. TRBD1 TRBJ1-1 TRBV24-1 CATSDSRTGASTEAFF TGTGCCACCAGTGATTCGCGGACAGGGGCTAGTACTGAAGCTTTCTTT
. . TRBJ1-2 TRBV7-2 CASSLSQGYGYTF TGTGCCAGCAGCTTGTCACAGGGTTATGGCTACACCTTC
. TRBD1 TRBJ1-5 TRBV5-1 CASSRQGDQPQHF TGCGCCAGCAGCAGACAGGGAGATCAGCCCCAGCATTTT
. TRBD1 TRBJ1-5 TRBV10-3 CAISEFKGQGISNQPQHF TGTGCCATCAGTGAGTTTAAGGGACAGGGTATTAGCAATCAGCCCCAGCATTTT
. TRBD2 TRBJ2-1 TRBV6-2/TRBV6-3 CASSYPLVAGYNEQFF TGTGCCAGCAGTTACCCGCTGGTAGCGGGCTACAATGAGCAGTTCTTC
. . TRBJ1-2 TRBV7-2 CASSLAGPGDQNYGYTF TGTGCCAGCAGCTTAGCGGGGCCGGGGGACCAGAACTATGGCTACACCTTC
. . TRBJ2-5 TRBV3-1/TRBV3-2 CASSRYRPQRQETQYF TGTGCCAGCAGCCGATACCGACCGCAGCGCCAAGAGACCCAGTACTTC
. . TRBJ1-1 TRBV7-9 CASSRREMNTEAFF TGTGCCAGCAGCAGACGGGAGATGAACACTGAAGCTTTCTTT
. . TRBJ1-4 TRBV28 CASSLPGLSNEKLFF TGTGCCAGCAGTCTTCCAGGGCTGTCTAATGAAAAACTGTTTTTT
. . TRBJ2-1 TRBV12-3/TRBV12-4 CASSFGGNEQFF TGTGCCAGCAGTTTCGGCGGGAATGAGCAGTTCTTC
. . TRBJ1-6 TRBV9 CASSVDGPGNSPLHF TGTGCCAGCAGCGTAGATGGACCGGGAAATTCACCCCTCCACTTT
. TRBD1 TRBJ2-2 TRBV5-1 CASSSRTGDLNTGELFF TGCGCCAGCAGCTCAAGGACAGGGGATCTTAACACCGGGGAGCTGTTTTTT
. TRBD1 TRBJ1-5 TRBV28 CASSLFGYRGEDSNQPQHF TGTGCCAGCAGTTTATTCGGGTACAGGGGAGAGGATAGCAATCAGCCCCAGCATTTT
. . TRBJ1-2 TRBV6-5 CASSYSRGLGNGYTF TGTGCCAGCAGTTACTCCAGGGGATTGGGTAATGGCTACACCTTC
. . TRBJ1-2 TRBV3-1/TRBV3-2 CASSQEGTNYGYTF TGTGCCAGCAGCCAAGAGGGCACTAACTATGGCTACACCTTC